This TCR beta chain was profiled in a study of blood T cell repertoires in COVID-19. Libraries were prepared by immunoSEQ multiplex PCR; TCRdb keeps only in-frame clonotypes and omits some of them. The profile shows some 250,000 clones, approximately 86% of them singletons. Germline lookup yields CDR1 LNHDA and CDR2 SQIVND (reference sequence). V shed 3 bases and J shed 1 base, with 10 bases lying between them. CDR3 size: 15 residues. Sequencing used peripheral blood. This chain links TRBV19 with TRBJ1-3, with unresolved D. This receptor was obtained from a woman aged 25-40 years with acute or convalescent COVID-19. CDR3 in DNA: TGTGCCAGTAGTATGCCCCGAGGGTCTGGAAACACCATATATTTT. Encoded protein: CASSMPRGSGNTIYF.